These T cell receptor beta chains were read from a single sample in a study of blood T cell repertoires in COVID-19. Method: immunoSEQ multiplex PCR; TCRdb's copy keeps in-frame clones and lacks some. Seen here are approximately 120,000 clones, 70% to 85% observed once, and the top ten hold roughly 7.9%. The sequenced sample consisted of peripheral blood. The receptors here all came from a woman older than 75 with active or convalescent COVID-19. Each CDR3 is given with its conserved first and last residue. The D gene is left open where the match is weak. Size is omitted from some rows. Given values are once, few, many or a class for expanded clones.

v_gene	j_gene	d_gene	abundance	CDR3nt	CDR3aa
TRBV11-2	TRBJ2-5	TRBD2	once	TGTGCCAGCACCAACCAATTAGCGGGAACAGAGACCCAGTACTTC	CASTNQLAGTETQYF
TRBV5-1	TRBJ1-3	-	-	TGCGCCAGCAAAGACGGACTCTCTGGAAACACCATATATTTT	CASKDGLSGNTIYF
TRBV28	TRBJ2-7	TRBD2	-	TGTGCCAGCAGTTTCTGGCGGGAGAGGAGCTACGAGCAGTACTTC	CASSFWRERSYEQYF
TRBV5-4	TRBJ1-2	TRBD1	-	TGTGCCAGCACCCGACAGGGGGCGGACTATGGCTACACCTTC	CASTRQGADYGYTF
TRBV19	TRBJ2-7	TRBD2	-	TGTGCCAGTAGGGGAGGGTCCTCGGCCGAGCAGTACTTC	CASRGGSSAEQYF
TRBV5-1	TRBJ2-1	TRBD2	-	TGCGCCAGCAACCCTCTAGCGGGAGCTGGTTACAATGAGCAGTTCTTC	CASNPLAGAGYNEQFF
TRBV3-1/TRBV3-2	TRBJ2-5	TRBD2	-	TGTGCCACCCACAGGACTAGCGGAGAGACCCAGTACTTC	CATHRTSGETQYF
TRBV28	TRBJ1-1	TRBD1	-	TGTGCCAGCAGTTTATTTGGGACAGGGGATATTTTCACTGAAGCTTTCTTT	CASSLFGTGDIFTEAFF
TRBV9	TRBJ2-5	-	few	TGTGCCAGCAGCGTAGTAGGGGGTTTAGAGACCCAGTACTTC	CASSVVGGLETQYF
TRBV5-4	TRBJ2-7	-	-	TGTGCCAGCAGCTCAGGGGCCATCTCCTACGAGCAGTACTTC	CASSSGAISYEQYF
TRBV2	TRBJ2-3	-	-	TGTGCCAGCATCAGGCTGCAGGGTCGGACAGATACGCAGTATTTT	CASIRLQGRTDTQYF
TRBV11-3	TRBJ2-5	TRBD2	few	TGTGCCAGCAGCCCAGCGGGGAGCTACCAAGAGACCCAGTACTTC	CASSPAGSYQETQYF
TRBV6-1	TRBJ1-2	-	few	TGTGCCAGCAGTGACAATAACTATGGCTACACCTTC	CASSDNNYGYTF
TRBV18	TRBJ2-2	-	-	TGTGCCAGCTCACCACTAGGGGACACCGGGGAGCTGTTTTTT	CASSPLGDTGELFF
TRBV6-2/TRBV6-3	TRBJ2-7	-	few	TGTGCCAGCAGTTACAACCCAGCGGCCCCGACGGGCTACGAGCAGTACTTC	CASSYNPAAPTGYEQYF
TRBV19	TRBJ2-3	TRBD2	-	TGTGCCAGTAGTCGCCTTAGCGGGAGAGCAGATACGCAGTATTTT	CASSRLSGRADTQYF